These 7 T cell receptor beta chains came from one sample sequenced in a study of PD-L1 blockade in urothelial cancer. Time point denoted: peripheral blood 6 weeks after treatment start. Using immunoSEQ multiplex PCR, the repertoire was profiled, and TCRdb retains in-frame clones only, with some absent. The table has over 100,000 clones, approximately 89% seen once. Sample: PBMCs, taken around atezolizumab (anti-PD-L1) treatment. The receptors were gathered from a man in his 60s with urothelial cancer.

The chain has TRBV5-1 and TRBJ2-5; 7 positions match TRBD2. V trimming: 0 bases; J trimming: 0 bases; junction bases outside the gene matches: 8. The CDR3 is 17 residues long. The V gene's germline CDR1 is SGHRS and CDR2 YFSETQ. CDR3 amino acids: CASSLAPSGAYQETQYF. Written as DNA, the CDR3 is TGCGCCAGCAGCTTGGCCCCCAGCGGGGCCTACCAAGAGACCCAGTACTTC.

The rearrangement uses TRBV30 and TRBJ2-7; D remains ambiguous. In germline, CDR1 is GTSNPN, CDR2 SVGIG (reference sequence). V was shortened by 0 bases and J by 4 bases, with 4 bases between the two germline ends. This CDR3 has 11 amino acids. CDR3 nucleotides: TGTGCCTGGAGTGTCTTATACGAGCAGTACTTC. Its protein product is CAWSVLYEQYF. Using reference TRBV30 and TRBJ2-7 for the parts outside the CDR3, the full variable domain is SQTIHQWPATLVQPVGSPLSLECTVEGTSNPNLYWYRQAAGRGLQLLFYSVGIGQISSEVPQNLSASRPQDRQFILSSKKLLLSDSGFYLCAWSVLYEQYFGPGTRLTVT.

The chain is built from TRBV7-9 and TRBJ2-2; possible D gene TRBD1, 6 bases. There are 17 residues in the CDR3. Trimming cost V 5 bases and J 3 bases, with 19 bases left between them. Germline V gene sequence: CDR1 SEHNR, CDR2 FQNEAQ (reference sequence). The CDR3 DNA reads TGTGCCAGCAGCCCCCTACAGGGCCAGGGTGACACCGGGGAGCTGTTTTTT. Protein sequence: CASSPLQGQGDTGELFF. Filled out from reference TRBV7-9 and TRBJ2-2, the complete variable domain reads DTGVSQNPRHKITKRGQNVTFRCDPISEHNRLYWYRQTLGQGPEFLTYFQNEAQLEKSRLLSDRFSAERPKGSFSTLEIQRTEQGDSAMYLCASSPLQGQGDTGELFFGEGSRLTVL.

V and J are TRBV5-1 and TRBJ2-5; 7 nucleotides agree with TRBD1. Germline CDR1 is SGHRS and CDR2 is YFSETQ. The CDR3 extends over 14 amino acids. V shed 5 bases, J shed 5 bases, and the junction held 9 bases outside the gene matches. In nucleotides, the CDR3 is TGCGCCAGCAGTATGGACACAGGGGACGAGACCCAGTACTTC. Translating it yields CASSMDTGDETQYF.

The rearrangement uses TRBV6-5 and TRBJ2-1, with D perhaps matching TRBD2 (5 bases). Germline CDR1 reads MNHEY; CDR2 reads SVGAGI. V was cut by 0 bases and J by 6 bases, with 9 bases left in between. There are 14 residues in the CDR3. The CDR3 DNA reads TGTGCCAGCAGTTACTCCCCTAGCACCAATGAGCAGTTCTTC. Its protein is CASSYSPSTNEQFF.

V usage is TRBV9 and J usage is TRBJ1-6, with D unclear. The CDR3 contains 15 residues. The V gene's germline CDR1 is SGDLS and CDR2 YYNGEE. Trimming stripped 0 bases from V and 7 bases from J, with 11 bases between. The CDR3 reads CASSVGVEANSPLHF. The CDR3 DNA follows: TGTGCCAGCAGCGTAGGGGTGGAGGCAAATTCACCCCTCCACTTT.

The V gene is TRBV29-1, the J gene TRBJ2-3; possible D gene TRBD1, 6 bases. The CDR3 contains 15 residues. With 3 bases removed from V and 6 bases from J, the gap between germline ends came to 19 bases. CDR1 and CDR2 (germline): SQVTM, ANQGSEA. Here the CDR3 reads CSVDPDSTQGDTQYF. DNA of the CDR3: TGCAGCGTTGACCCCGACAGCACCCAGGGGGATACGCAGTATTTT.